Listed below are T cell receptor beta chains from one sample, sequenced in a study of CD8 T cells in Susac syndrome. TCRdb processed the immunoSEQ multiplex PCR reads anew with MiXCR; each CDR3 protein has one entry. The sample includes some 100,000 distinct CDR3 sequences, 90% to 96% seen only once; the top ten take more than 0.08%. The sample consisted of CD4+ T cells from PBMCs. The receptor set was obtained from a human donor in good health. Both conserved end residues are part of each CDR3. A D gene is named only where the DNA matches it firmly. Rows may omit the clone size; those that give it use once, few, many or a size class.

v_call	clone_size	d_call	cdr3_length	j_call	cdr3_nt	cdr3_aa
TRBV20-1	-	TRBD1	13	TRBJ1-2	TGCAGTGCCGTGCGGACAGGGGGAAATGGCTACACCTTC	CSAVRTGGNGYTF
TRBV3-1	-	TRBD2	15	TRBJ2-3	TGTGCCAGCAGCCCTCTAGCGGGGGACACAGATACGCAGTATTTT	CASSPLAGDTDTQYF
TRBV12-3/TRBV12-4	-	-	11	TRBJ1-1	TGTGCCAGCAGTTTACAGGGCCGAGCTTTCTTT	CASSLQGRAFF
TRBV10-2	-	-	14	TRBJ2-7	TGCGCCAGCAGTGAGTCCAATGCGTCAGGGAAGGAGTACTTC	CASSESNASGKEYF
TRBV3-1	-	-	16	TRBJ1-2	TGTGCCAGCAGCCAAGGGGGGGCAGGGAAGCACTATGGCTACACCTTC	CASSQGGAGKHYGYTF
TRBV28	-	-	12	TRBJ2-3	TGTGCCAGCAGTTTGTTGGCAGATACGCAGTATTTT	CASSLLADTQYF
TRBV20-1	-	-	13	TRBJ2-5	TGCAGTGAAGCGGGGGGGACAGGGGAGACCCAGTACTTC	CSEAGGTGETQYF
TRBV6-2/TRBV6-3	-	-	16	TRBJ2-1	TGTGCCAGCAGTTACGGTCGGGACAAATCGTACAATGAGCAGTTCTTC	CASSYGRDKSYNEQFF
TRBV23-1	-	TRBD1	16	TRBJ1-5	TGCGCCAGCAGTCCGACAGACAGGGGTGGAAGTCAGCCCCAGCATTTT	CASSPTDRGGSQPQHF
TRBV29-1	-	-	12	TRBJ1-1	TGCAGCGTAAGTTTCATGAACACTGAAGCTTTCTTT	CSVSFMNTEAFF
TRBV28	-	TRBD1	14	TRBJ2-7	TGTGCCAGCAGTTTTAGACAGGGGGCGGACGAGCAGTACTTC	CASSFRQGADEQYF
TRBV6-1	-	-	15	TRBJ2-1	TGTGCCAGCAGTTCCACCGGGACAAAGTGGAATGAGCAGTTCTTC	CASSSTGTKWNEQFF
TRBV2	-	-	14	TRBJ2-7	TGTGCCAGCAGTGCCAACCTAGGAGCGGCCGAGCAGTACTTC	CASSANLGAAEQYF
TRBV20-1	-	TRBD1	13	TRBJ1-2	TGCAGTGCTACGGGACAGACTAACTATGGCTACACCTTC	CSATGQTNYGYTF
TRBV18	-	TRBD1	15	TRBJ2-5	TGTGCCAGCTCCGGGGGACAGGGGCAACAAGAGACCCAGTACTTC	CASSGGQGQQETQYF
TRBV3-1	-	-	16	TRBJ1-5	TGTGCCAGCAGCCAAGGCGTGGCAGCTAGCAATCAGCCCCAGCATTTT	CASSQGVAASNQPQHF
TRBV24-1	-	TRBD1	15	TRBJ2-3	TGTGCCACCAGTGATTTTGGACAGGGGACAGATACGCAGTATTTT	CATSDFGQGTDTQYF
TRBV3-1	-	TRBD1	16	TRBJ1-5	TGTGCCAGCAGCCCGGGACAGGGGGCTGTTAATCAGCCCCAGCATTTT	CASSPGQGAVNQPQHF
TRBV30	-	TRBD1	14	TRBJ2-3	TGTGCCTGGAGCAGGGGGCCGGGTCAAGATACGCAGTATTTT	CAWSRGPGQDTQYF
TRBV5-4	-	-	16	TRBJ2-3	TGTGCCAGCAGCCGGGAATGGGGGCGCGCCCCAGATACGCAGTATTTT	CASSREWGRAPDTQYF
TRBV7-9	-	TRBD1	16	TRBJ2-5	TGTGCCAGCAGCCGGGACAGGGCCTCCTCGAAAGAGACCCAGTACTTC	CASSRDRASSKETQYF
TRBV6-5	-	TRBD1	16	TRBJ1-2	TGTGCCAGCAGTTACTCGAATAGGGGGCGCGTCTATGGCTACACCTTC	CASSYSNRGRVYGYTF
TRBV29-1	-	-	11	TRBJ2-2	TGCAGCGTTGATCGAACCGGGGAGCTGTTTTTT	CSVDRTGELFF
TRBV29-1	-	TRBD2	15	TRBJ2-3	TGCAGCGTTGTACTAGCGGGGGCCGTGACAGATACGCAGTATTTT	CSVVLAGAVTDTQYF
TRBV29-1	-	-	12	TRBJ2-1	TGCAGCGTTCTCGAGACCGGCATTGAGCAGTTCTTC	CSVLETGIEQFF
TRBV13	-	TRBD1	16	TRBJ2-2	TGTGCCAGCAGCTTAGGAAGGACAGGGGGCACCGGGGAGCTGTTTTTT	CASSLGRTGGTGELFF
TRBV6-1	-	TRBD1	13	TRBJ1-5	TGTGCCAGCAGGGACAGGGCAAATCAGCCCCAGCATTTT	CASRDRANQPQHF
TRBV27	once	-	16	TRBJ1-5	TGTGCCAGCTCGGTCCGGGGCCCGTATAGCAATCAGCCCCAGCATTTT	CASSVRGPYSNQPQHF
TRBV9	-	TRBD2	14	TRBJ2-7	TGTGCCAGCAGCCCTCAGACTAGCAGCTACGAGCAGTACTTC	CASSPQTSSYEQYF
TRBV29-1	-	TRBD1	15	TRBJ2-2	TGCAGGGTTGGGCGACAGGGGGCGGACACCGGGGAGCTGTTTTTT	CRVGRQGADTGELFF
TRBV18	-	-	14	TRBJ2-3	TGTGCCAGCTCACCACAGCGGGCCACAGATACGCAGTATTTT	CASSPQRATDTQYF
TRBV23-1	once	-	16	TRBJ1-1	TGCGCCAGCAGTCAATCGGGGACCCTGGGAGGCACTGAAGCTTTCTTT	CASSQSGTLGGTEAFF
TRBV29-1	-	-	11	TRBJ2-2	TGCAGCGTTCAAGGGTACGGGGAGCTGTTTTTT	CSVQGYGELFF
TRBV4-2	-	TRBD1	14	TRBJ2-7	TGTGCCAGCAGCGATCGACAGGGGACCCACGAGCAGTACTTC	CASSDRQGTHEQYF
TRBV10-3	-	-	11	TRBJ1-3	TGTGCCATCAGCGATGGGTACACCATATATTTT	CAISDGYTIYF
TRBV15	-	-	15	TRBJ2-1	TGTGCCACCAGCAGACCACATTTGGTGGCGACTGAGCAGTTCTTC	CATSRPHLVATEQFF
TRBV18	-	-	13	TRBJ2-7	TGTGCCAGCTCACCAGGTGAGGCAGTCGAGCAGTACTTC	CASSPGEAVEQYF
TRBV3-1	-	-	17	TRBJ2-1	TGTGCCAGCAGCCAAGATCCCTTCGGGAGAACGGGCAATGAGCAGTTCTTC	CASSQDPFGRTGNEQFF
TRBV28	-	-	15	TRBJ2-2	TGTGCCAGCAGTCAGGGCATTACGAACACCGGGGAGCTGTTTTTT	CASSQGITNTGELFF
TRBV20-1	-	-	17	TRBJ2-6	TGCAGTGCTAGCCTGACTGCCTTCAAGGCTGGGGCCAACGTCCTGACTTTC	CSASLTAFKAGANVLTF
TRBV7-9	-	-	12	TRBJ2-5	TGTGCCAGCAGCTTATCTTCCCTGGCCCAGTACTTC	CASSLSSLAQYF
TRBV27	-	-	14	TRBJ2-6	TGTGCCAGCAGTCACTCCTCTGGGGCCAACGTCCTGACTTTC	CASSHSSGANVLTF
TRBV23-1	once	-	13	TRBJ1-2	TGCGCCAGCAGTCAACGGGGGGTTGGTGGCTACACCTTC	CASSQRGVGGYTF
TRBV9	-	-	15	TRBJ2-5	TGTGCCAGCAGCGTAGACGGCAGGGGCCAAGAGACCCAGTACTTC	CASSVDGRGQETQYF
TRBV5-1	-	TRBD2	17	TRBJ2-3	TGCGCCAGCACCCCGGGGGGGGCCGAGGGTCGCACAGATACGCAGTATTTT	CASTPGGAEGRTDTQYF
TRBV27	-	TRBD2	17	TRBJ2-7	TGTGCCAGCAGTCCCCGACTAGCGGGCGTCCCGTACTACGAGCAGTACTTC	CASSPRLAGVPYYEQYF
TRBV5-1	-	-	16	TRBJ2-5	TGCGCCAGCAGTACCTGGCGGGACAGAAGCCAAGAGACCCAGTACTTC	CASSTWRDRSQETQYF
TRBV29-1	once	-	13	TRBJ2-1	TGCAGCGCTGAAGGTCCGGGGGTCAATGAGCAGTTCTTC	CSAEGPGVNEQFF
TRBV9	-	TRBD1	13	TRBJ1-2	TGTGCCAGCAGCCCCAGGGGGCTCGATGGCTACACCTTC	CASSPRGLDGYTF
TRBV29-1	-	-	11	TRBJ2-7	TGCAGCGTCGAGGCCGGGTACGAGCAGTACTTC	CSVEAGYEQYF
TRBV20-1	-	TRBD1	15	TRBJ1-2	TGCAGTGCTAGAGATGGCGGCAGGGGGCCAGAAGGCTACACCTTC	CSARDGGRGPEGYTF
TRBV7-3	-	-	14	TRBJ2-2	TGTGCCAGCAGCTCCTTGGACCGACCCGGGGAGCTGTTTTTT	CASSSLDRPGELFF
TRBV5-1	-	-	16	TRBJ2-6	TGCGCCAGCAGCTTGGCCCCCCTTGGTGGGGCCAACGTCCTGACTTTC	CASSLAPLGGANVLTF
TRBV7-9	-	-	15	TRBJ2-1	TGTGCCAGCAGCTCGGTACAGGGAATGGTGAGTGAGCAGTTCTTC	CASSSVQGMVSEQFF
TRBV6-6	-	TRBD2	16	TRBJ2-3	TGTGCCAGCAGTTACTCCGGGGGGGCAGTATCAGATACGCAGTATTTT	CASSYSGGAVSDTQYF